The clone carrying this T cell receptor beta chain was counted a few times. In the original processing: Quantification of nucleated cells was approximated via reference gene primer amplification. This table comes from immunoSEQ multiplex PCR, and its TCRdb copy is limited to in-frame clones, with some not included. That table supplies the V and J calls and clone size; D and trimming were determined from the DNA. The data show more than 80,000 clones, approximately 80% seen once. This record belongs to a study of blood T cell repertoires in COVID-19. Study information: Some COVID-19 samples were acute and others convalescent; all came from the United States, Italy and Spain. Sources were T cells, B-cell-depleted T cells, or PBMCs; the material itself was cDNA or gDNA.

The CDR3 contains 12 residues. Trimming removed 5 bases at V and 8 bases at J, with 12 bases between. The sequence was collected from a woman aged 70-85 years with acute or convalescent COVID-19. The sample consisted of peripheral blood. V is TRBV12-3 or TRBV12-4 and J is TRBJ1-2; D gene unclear. CDR3 sequence reads: CASSLGRGGYTF. CDR3 nucleotide sequence: TGTGCCAGCAGTCTCGGCAGAGGCGGCTACACCTTC.